The 30 T cell receptor beta chains given below trace back to one sample, sequenced in a study of OX40 agonist ivuxolimab in advanced cancers. Profiled with immunoSEQ multiplex PCR; TCRdb holds only in-frame clones, not every one. This repertoire shows more than 70,000 clones, about 90% found once; its top ten account for about 3%. The specimen was CD4+ or CD8+ T cells sorted from blood, collected in a trial of the OX40 agonist ivuxolimab. These receptor sequences come from an adult with an advanced solid tumor such as melanoma, head and neck, liver or kidney cancer.

The V gene is TRBV19, the J gene TRBJ1-1; perhaps TRBD1 as D (6 bases). The CDR3 has 12 residues. Between the trimmed V and J ends, which lost 10 bases and 0 bases, there was a span of 9 bases. The germline CDR1 and CDR2 sequences are LNHDA and SQIVND (reference sequence). CDR3 DNA: TGTGCCACCAGGACAGTGAACACTGAAGCTTTCTTT. Translating gives CATRTVNTEAFF.

This clone has a handful of counts. The chain couples TRBV6-1 to TRBJ2-7; a possible D gene is TRBD1 (5 bases). Per the germline V gene, CDR1 is MNHNS and CDR2 is SASEGT. The CDR3 length is 16 residues. Between the trimmed V and J ends, which lost 1 base and 3 bases, there was a span of 16 bases. The CDR3 DNA reads TGTGCCAGCAGTGAAGAATACAGGCCGGCTATCTACGAGCAGTACTTC. This gives the protein CASSEEYRPAIYEQYF.

The V and J genes are TRBV6-1 and TRBJ1-5, with 7 positions matching TRBD1. Germline assignment: CDR1 MNHNS and CDR2 SASEGT. The CDR3 is made up of 13 amino acids. J lost 7 bases, V lost 6 bases, and 6 bases had no gene match. The DNA for the CDR3 is TGTGCCAGCAGATCGACAGGGATGCAGCCCCAGCATTTT. It specifies CASRSTGMQPQHF.

Only a few counts were recorded for this clone. This chain links TRBV5-5 with TRBJ2-7; 8 bases are a match to TRBD1. Trimming at V came to 3 bases and at J to 2 bases, leaving 1 base not matched to a gene. The germline CDR1 and CDR2 sequences are SGHKS and YYEKEE (reference sequence). The CDR3 extends over 13 amino acids. CDR3 residues: CASSWTGPYEQYF. DNA for the CDR3: TGTGCCAGCAGCTGGACAGGGCCCTACGAGCAGTACTTC.

The chain employs TRBV5-1 and TRBJ2-1; 12 positions match TRBD2. From germline, CDR1 is SGHRS and CDR2 YFSETQ. With 0 bases clipped from V and 7 bases from J, the junction kept 5 bases outside the gene matches. CDR3 size: 16 residues. CDR3 nucleotide sequence: TGCGCCAGCAGCTTGGCGCTAGCGGGGGGGTTGAATGAGCAGTTCTTC. Encoded protein: CASSLALAGGLNEQFF.

V usage is TRBV29-1 and J usage is TRBJ2-7; D is unclear. The CDR3 extends over 12 amino acids. V lost 5 bases to trimming and J lost 4 bases, with 12 bases between them. Germline V CDR1 and CDR2: SQVTM, ANQGSEA. CDR3 nucleotide sequence: TGCAGCGTTTCAAATTCTCCTTACGAGCAGTACTTC. Its translation: CSVSNSPYEQYF.

V is TRBV28 and J is TRBJ1-1; the D is unclear. The germline V and J ends were trimmed by 7 bases and 3 bases, with 12 bases remaining between them. There are 13 residues in the CDR3. The germline gives CDR1 MDHEN, CDR2 SYDVKM. The CDR3 is CASNLDGYTEAFF. CDR3 DNA sequence: TGTGCCAGCAATTTGGACGGGTACACTGAAGCTTTCTTT.

The chain links TRBV30 to TRBJ1-5; D remains unclear. Trimming removed 8 bases from V and 0 bases from J, with 17 bases in between. This CDR3 spans 15 amino acids. Germline CDR1 GTSNPN, CDR2 SVGIG (reference sequence). The DNA for the CDR3 is TGTGCCCTGGGGAGGCGGGGAATTAGCAATCAGCCCCAGCATTTT. This encodes CALGRRGISNQPQHF.

This rearrangement joins TRBV9 to TRBJ1-3; D is unresolved. The germline V gene has CDR1 SGDLS and CDR2 YYNGEE. The CDR3 contains 15 residues. Trimming took 0 bases from V and 0 from J, leaving 7 bases between them. The CDR3 DNA reads TGTGCCAGCAGCGTAGGGACGGTCTCTGGAAACACCATATATTTT. Amino acid sequence: CASSVGTVSGNTIYF.

The chain has TRBV5-1 and TRBJ2-7; 8 bases are a match to TRBD1. This CDR3 contains 15 residues. Germline assignment: CDR1 SGHRS and CDR2 YFSETQ. Trimming at V came to 4 bases and at J to 7 bases, leaving 13 bases not matched to a gene. The CDR3 spells CASSLEMTGVGEQYF. In DNA, the CDR3 is TGCGCCAGCAGCCTTGAAATGACAGGGGTGGGGGAGCAGTACTTC.

V and J are TRBV11-2 and TRBJ2-2, with a weak D call TRBD2 (6 bases). The germline V gene has CDR1 SGHAT and CDR2 FQNNGV. Trimming left V 1 base short and J 5 bases short, with 11 bases between. CDR3 length equals 15 residues. CDR3 nucleotides: TGTGCCAGCAGCTTAGGGGCGGGGATTACCGGGGAGCTGTTTTTT. Translation: CASSLGAGITGELFF.

This clone occurred a few times. The rearrangement links TRBV4-1 to TRBJ1-5; D perhaps matches TRBD1 (6 bases). Trimming removed 3 bases from V and 6 bases from J, with 12 bases in between. This CDR3 has 14 amino acids. The germline gives CDR1 MGHRA, CDR2 YSYEKL. This chain's CDR3 is CASSQGHLIQPQHF. The CDR3 DNA is TGCGCCAGCAGCCAGGGACACCTCATTCAGCCCCAGCATTTT.

The chain has TRBV30 and TRBJ1-2; 8 nucleotides line up with TRBD1. The CDR3 spans 10 residues. V lost 7 bases to trimming and J lost 8 bases; unmatched junction nucleotides: 3. Looked up from germline, CDR1 is GTSNPN and CDR2 is SVGIG (reference sequence). CDR3 loop: CALDREGYTF. The CDR3 DNA reads TGTGCCTTGGACAGGGAAGGCTACACCTTC.

This clone showed up just a few times. V is TRBV6-1 and J is TRBJ1-6; D unclear. Trimming removed 8 bases from V and 2 bases from J, with 13 bases in between. The CDR3 length is 15 residues. Germline V lookup: CDR1 MNHNS, CDR2 SASEGT. CDR3 nucleotide sequence: TGTGCCAGCGGCGAGGAGGGAACCTATAATTCACCCCTCCACTTT. Its protein product is CASGEEGTYNSPLHF.

The chain uses TRBV5-1 and TRBJ2-3; D remains unclear. V was shortened by 0 bases and J by 7 bases, with 9 bases between the two germline ends. The CDR3 runs 13 residues. Per germline, CDR1 SGHRS and CDR2 YFSETQ. CDR3 sequence reads: CASSLEGDNTQYF. DNA of the CDR3: TGCGCCAGCAGCTTGGAAGGTGATAATACGCAGTATTTT.

The chain recombines TRBV15 with TRBJ2-1; 7 bases agree with TRBD1. The CDR3 is made up of 24 amino acids. Trimming cost V 11 bases and J 5 bases; bases outside gene matches: 42. CDR1 and CDR2 (germline): LNHNV, YYDKDF (reference sequence). DNA for the CDR3: TGTGCCGCTGGGCGAGGGGGATTGAATCCGTTGAAGGGATCTTCAGGGGGACCCCACAATGAGCAGTTCTTC. As protein: CAAGRGGLNPLKGSSGGPHNEQFF.

CDR3 amino acids: CASSQGAGTIYGYTF. CDR3 DNA: TGCGCCAGCAGCCAGGGGGCGGGAACTATTTATGGCTACACCTTC. The rearrangement links TRBV4-1 to TRBJ1-2, with a weak D call TRBD1 (6 bases). Germline CDR1 is MGHRA and CDR2 is YSYEKL. The CDR3 runs 15 residues. Trimming took off 3 bases at V and 5 bases at J, with 16 bases between the two ends.

The chain joins TRBV11-2 to TRBJ2-3; a weak D match, TRBD1 (5 bases). Germline-derived CDR1 and CDR2 are SGHAT and FQNNGV. The CDR3 consists of 16 residues. Trimming took off 5 bases at V and 0 bases at J, with 15 bases between the two ends. CDR3 nucleotides: TGTGCCAGCAGCCCGTTCTCAGCAGGGAGCACAGATACGCAGTATTTT. It encodes CASSPFSAGSTDTQYF.

V and J are TRBV6-1 and TRBJ1-4; no clear D. Trimming pared 8 bases from V and 1 base from J, leaving 8 bases between. Germline assignment: CDR1 MNHNS and CDR2 SASEGT. The CDR3 runs 13 residues. The CDR3 DNA sequence: TGTGCCAGCGTTCGGGTAACTAATGAAAAACTGTTTTTT. Its protein is CASVRVTNEKLFF.

This rearrangement joins TRBV18 to TRBJ2-5; D unclear. V was clipped by 7 bases and J by 5 bases, with 11 bases between them. The CDR3 is made up of 12 amino acids. The germline V gene encodes CDR1 KGHSH and CDR2 LQKENI. The CDR3 spells CASYQLGETQYF. CDR3 nucleotide sequence: TGTGCCAGCTATCAGTTGGGGGAGACCCAGTACTTC.

The rearrangement links TRBV6-6 to TRBJ2-7; tentative D call: TRBD2 (5 bases). The germline CDR1 and CDR2 sequences are MNHNY and SVGAGI (reference sequence). Trimming pared 7 bases from V and 1 base from J, leaving 11 bases between. The CDR3 is 13 residues long. The CDR3 region is CASTLSGSYEQYF. CDR3 bases: TGTGCCAGCACCCTGTCGGGGTCCTACGAGCAGTACTTC.

This chain joins TRBV11-2 and TRBJ1-4, with D perhaps TRBD1 (6 bases). V gave up 4 bases and J gave up 8 bases, with 17 bases separating them. Germline CDR1 is SGHAT and CDR2 is FQNNGV. The CDR3 has 15 amino acids. The CDR3 loop reads CASSSLQGQREKLFF. The CDR3 region has the DNA TGTGCCAGCAGCTCCCTACAGGGACAACGAGAAAAACTGTTTTTT.

The chain employs TRBV6-5 and TRBJ1-2; perhaps TRBD1 as D (6 bases). From germline, CDR1 is MNHEY and CDR2 SVGAGI. This CDR3 region has 15 residues. DNA of the CDR3: TGTGCAGACTCTCCGGGACACAGCTCTAACTATGGCTACACCTTC. This codes for CADSPGHSSNYGYTF.

The table lists this clone with a few counts. The CDR3 sequence: CASRPNYGYTF. CDR3 nucleotides: TGTGCCAGCAGGCCTAACTATGGCTACACCTTC. The chain employs TRBV2 and TRBJ1-2; the D is unclear. V was cut by 6 bases and J by 0 bases, with 2 bases left in between. Looked up from germline, CDR1 is SNHLY and CDR2 is FYNNEI. The CDR3 covers 11 residues. The full variable domain, in which reference TRBV2 and TRBJ1-2 provide the parts outside the CDR3, is EPEVTQTPSHQVTQMGQEVILRCVPISNHLYFYWYRQILGQKVEFLVSFYNNEISEKSEIFDDQFSVERPDGSNFTLKIRSTKLEDSAMYFCASRPNYGYTFGSGTRLTVV.

V and J are TRBV6-5 and TRBJ2-3, with D tentatively TRBD2 (5 bases). Germline V gives CDR1 MNHEY, CDR2 SVGAGI. This CDR3 spans 13 amino acids. The ends were cut back, 6 bases at V and 10 bases at J, with 17 bases in the middle. CDR3 DNA sequence: TGTGCCAGCAGCCAAGGGAGCAAGATACCGCAGTATTTT. Translating it yields CASSQGSKIPQYF.

This rearrangement joins TRBV5-1 to TRBJ1-1; a possible D gene is TRBD1 (5 bases). V shed 4 bases and J shed 5 bases, with 18 bases lying between them. The CDR3 length is 15 residues. Germline CDR1 and CDR2: SGHRS and YFSETQ. This CDR3 reads CASSRPEVAGTEAFF. CDR3 bases: TGCGCCAGCAGCCGTCCCGAGGTAGCAGGGACTGAAGCTTTCTTT.

This chain joins TRBV7-9 and TRBJ2-7; D remains unclear. The CDR3 has 16 residues. The germline CDR1 and CDR2 sequences are SEHNR and FQNEAQ (reference sequence). V lost 3 bases and J 2 bases, leaving 17 bases between the germline ends. CDR3 bases: TGTGCCAGCAGCTTCCCCGATGAGAGTCCTACCTACGAGCAGTACTTC. This sequence encodes CASSFPDESPTYEQYF. Variable domain in full (rest from reference TRBV7-9 and TRBJ2-7): DTGVSQNPRHKITKRGQNVTFRCDPISEHNRLYWYRQTLGQGPEFLTYFQNEAQLEKSRLLSDRFSAERPKGSFSTLEIQRTEQGDSAMYLCASSFPDESPTYEQYFGPGTRLTVT.

V is TRBV5-1 and J is TRBJ2-1; 9 bases line up with TRBD2. CDR1 is SGHRS and CDR2 is YFSETQ in the germline V gene. This CDR3 region has 13 residues. Trimming removed 4 bases from V and 9 bases from J; junction bases left unmatched: 5. The CDR3 protein is CASSTGTSSEQFF. CDR3 coding DNA: TGCGCCAGCAGCACCGGGACTAGCAGTGAGCAGTTCTTC.

The rearrangement links TRBV25-1 to TRBJ1-4; tentative D call: TRBD1 (5 bases). With 2 bases removed from V and 0 bases from J, the gap between germline ends came to 10 bases. The length of the CDR3 is 16 residues. The germline V gene has CDR1 MGHDK and CDR2 SYGVNS. CDR3 sequence reads: CASSEAGTPTNEKLFF. CDR3 bases: TGTGCCAGCAGTGAAGCAGGGACGCCAACTAATGAAAAACTGTTTTTT.

Concerning this clone: A junction end diverges from the germline sequence, so it may reflect a read error. The chain recombines TRBV19 with TRBJ2-1; TRBD2 aligns across 9 bases. CDR1 and CDR2 from the germline V gene are LNHDA and SQIVND (reference sequence). CDR3 length: 14 amino acids. The CDR3 DNA sequence: TGTGCCAGTAACGGGCTAGCGGGATACAGTGAGCAGTTCTTC. Amino acid sequence: CASNGLAGYSEQFF.